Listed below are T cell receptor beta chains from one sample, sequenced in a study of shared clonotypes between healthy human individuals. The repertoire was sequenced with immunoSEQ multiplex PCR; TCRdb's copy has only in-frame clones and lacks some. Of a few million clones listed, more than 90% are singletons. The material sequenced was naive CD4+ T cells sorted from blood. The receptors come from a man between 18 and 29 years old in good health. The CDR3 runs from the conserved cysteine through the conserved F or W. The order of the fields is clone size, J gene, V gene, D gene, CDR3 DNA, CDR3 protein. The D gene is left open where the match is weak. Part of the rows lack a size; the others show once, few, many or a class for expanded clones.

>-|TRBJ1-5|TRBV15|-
TGTGCCACCAGCTCCTCCCAGGAGAATCAGCCCCAGCATTTT
CATSSSQENQPQHF
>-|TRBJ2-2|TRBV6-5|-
TGTGCCAGCAGTTCAGACACGTCGAACACCGGGGAGCTGTTTTTT
CASSSDTSNTGELFF
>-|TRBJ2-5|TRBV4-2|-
TGTGCCAGCAGCCATCAAGAGACCCAGTACTTC
CASSHQETQYF
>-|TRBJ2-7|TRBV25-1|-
TGTGCCAGCAGTAGGGGGGGGGCCTACGAGCAGTACTTC
CASSRGGAYEQYF
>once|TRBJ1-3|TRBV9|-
TGTGCCAGCAGCGTAGATGTCGAGGGTGTCTCTGGAAACACCATATATTTT
CASSVDVEGVSGNTIYF
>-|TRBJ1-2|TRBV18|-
TGTGCCAGCTCACTGGATGGGACAAAGACTGACTACACCTTC
CASSLDGTKTDYTF
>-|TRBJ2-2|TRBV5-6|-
TGTGCCAGCAGCTTGGTATCACTTGCGAACACCGGGGAGCTGTTTTTT
CASSLVSLANTGELFF
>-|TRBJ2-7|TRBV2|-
TGTGCCTGTAGAAAGAGAAGCTCCTACGAGCAGTACTTC
CACRKRSSYEQYF
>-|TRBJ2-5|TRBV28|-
TGTGCCAGCAGTTTACCAGGGACCGAGACCCAGTACTTC
CASSLPGTETQYF
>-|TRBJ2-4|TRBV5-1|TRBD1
TGCGCCAGCAGCCCGGGACAGGAAAACATTCAGTACTTC
CASSPGQENIQYF
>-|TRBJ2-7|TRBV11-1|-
TGTGCCAGCAGCTCAGACAATCCCCGCGACGAGCAGTACTTC
CASSSDNPRDEQYF
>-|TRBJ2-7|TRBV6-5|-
TGTGCCAGCAGTTACTCTAGAACGGGCTACGAGCAGTACTTC
CASSYSRTGYEQYF
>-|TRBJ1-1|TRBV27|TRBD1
TGTGCCAGCAGTTTCGACCGGGACAGGGGGCGGGAAGCTTTCTTT
CASSFDRDRGREAFF
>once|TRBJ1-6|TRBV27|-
TGTGCCAGCAGTCCAACAGGGTTTGCGAATTCACCCCTCCACTTT
CASSPTGFANSPLHF
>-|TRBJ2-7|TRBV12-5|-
TGTGCTAGTGGGGAGACAGACTCCTACGAGCAGTACTTC
CASGETDSYEQYF
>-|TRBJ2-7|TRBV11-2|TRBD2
TGTGCCAGCAGCGCACGGGTAGGCGGGAGGTTTTCCGAGCAGTACTTC
CASSARVGGRFSEQYF
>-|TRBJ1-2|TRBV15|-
TGCGCCACCAGCAGAGAGATACCCCAAGGGGGTGGGGGTGGCTACACCTTC
CATSREIPQGGGGGYTF
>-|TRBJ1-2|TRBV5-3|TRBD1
TGTGCCAGAAGCTTGGGTTATAGGACAGGGAGAGACTATGGCTACACCTTC
CARSLGYRTGRDYGYTF
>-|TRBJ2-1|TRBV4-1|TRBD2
TGCGCCAGCAGCCAATATATGTGGGAGGGCCAGTTCTTC
CASSQYMWEGQFF
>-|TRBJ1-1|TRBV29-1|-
TGCAGCGCCGCAGGGGATAGGGCTGAAGCTTTCTTT
CSAAGDRAEAFF
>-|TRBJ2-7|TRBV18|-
TGTGCCAGCTCACCCACAGCCACCTCCTACGAGCAGTACTTC
CASSPTATSYEQYF
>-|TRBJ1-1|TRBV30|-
TGTGCCTGGAGCCTATGGAGGGGATTCGGGGACACTGAAGCTTTCTTT
CAWSLWRGFGDTEAFF
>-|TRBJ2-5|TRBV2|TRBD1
TGTGCCAGCAGTGAGGACAGGACCTCGAGGGAGACCCAGTACTTC
CASSEDRTSRETQYF
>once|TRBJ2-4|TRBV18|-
TGTGCCAGCTCACCACCGACTAGAGCCAAAAACATTCAGTACTTC
CASSPPTRAKNIQYF
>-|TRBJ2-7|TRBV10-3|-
TGTGCCATCAGTGATCCAGGACCCCCCTACGAGCAGTACTTC
CAISDPGPPYEQYF
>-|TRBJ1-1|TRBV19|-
TGTGCCAGTAGTCCTACCTTTACGAACACTGAAGCTTTCTTT
CASSPTFTNTEAFF
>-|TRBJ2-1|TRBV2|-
TGTGCCAGCAGTGTCCCCTCCCCCGGCAATGAGCAGTTCTTC
CASSVPSPGNEQFF
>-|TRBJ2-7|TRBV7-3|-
TGTGCCAGCAGCAAGATCGTTTACGAGCAGTACTTC
CASSKIVYEQYF
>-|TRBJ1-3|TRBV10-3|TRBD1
TGTGCCATCAGTGCAGGACAGGGGTCTCTCTCTGGAAACACCATATATTTT
CAISAGQGSLSGNTIYF
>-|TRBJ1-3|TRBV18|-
TGTGCCAGCTCACGGGTCACAGGGAAGACTGGAAACACCATATATTTT
CASSRVTGKTGNTIYF
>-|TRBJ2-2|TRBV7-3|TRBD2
TGTGCCAGCAGCTTAATGCTAGCGGGGACCGGGGAGCTGTTTTTT
CASSLMLAGTGELFF
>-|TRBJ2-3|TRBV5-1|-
TGCGCCAGCAGCTTGAGGAGGGCGACAGATACGCAGTATTTT
CASSLRRATDTQYF
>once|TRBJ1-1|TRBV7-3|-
TGTGCCAGCAGCCCGCAGGGAGGGGGCACTGAAGCTTTCTTT
CASSPQGGGTEAFF
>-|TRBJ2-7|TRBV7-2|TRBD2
TGTGCCAGCAGCTTCGCGGGAGCCTCCGCCGAGCAGTACTTC
CASSFAGASAEQYF
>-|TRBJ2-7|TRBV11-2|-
TGTGCCAGCAGCTTAGCAGGCGGGGCACCCTACGAGCAGTACTTC
CASSLAGGAPYEQYF
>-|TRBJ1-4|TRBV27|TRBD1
TGTGCCAGCAGTTTCGACAGGGTTGGCGAAAAACTGTTTTTT
CASSFDRVGEKLFF
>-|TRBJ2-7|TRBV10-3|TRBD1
TGTGCCACCACAGGGGGTGACCCCTACGAGCAGTACTTC
CATTGGDPYEQYF
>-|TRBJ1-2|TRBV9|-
TGTGCCAGCAGCGTCGGACAAAACTATGGCTACACCTTC
CASSVGQNYGYTF
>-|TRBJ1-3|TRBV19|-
TGTGCCACCTCAGCACGCCCCACTGGGGGAAACACCATATATTTT
CATSARPTGGNTIYF
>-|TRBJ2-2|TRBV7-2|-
TGTGCCAGCAGCTTGAATGGCAGGGCGAACACCGGGGAGCTGTTTTTT
CASSLNGRANTGELFF
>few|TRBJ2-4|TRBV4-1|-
TGCGCCAGCAGCCAAGAGGTAGCCAAAAACATTCAGTACTTC
CASSQEVAKNIQYF
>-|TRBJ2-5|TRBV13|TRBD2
TGTGCCAGCAGCACAACCCTAGCGGGGGGGCGAGAGACCCAGTACTTC
CASSTTLAGGRETQYF
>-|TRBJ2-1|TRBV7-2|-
TGTGCCAGCAGCTTATTCGGGGGCTATGAGCAGTTCTTC
CASSLFGGYEQFF
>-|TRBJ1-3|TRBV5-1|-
TGCGCCAGCAGGGATGGAAACACCATATATTTT
CASRDGNTIYF
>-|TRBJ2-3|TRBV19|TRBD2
TGTGCCAGTAAGCTTGGCGGGAGGGGGCTCACAGATACGCAGTATTTT
CASKLGGRGLTDTQYF
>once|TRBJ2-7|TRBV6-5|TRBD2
TGTGCCAGCAGTAAAGGGACTAGCGGGACCTACGAGCAGTACTTC
CASSKGTSGTYEQYF
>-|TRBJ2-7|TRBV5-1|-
TGCGCCAGCAGCCTCCTCGACGGCCCCTACGAGCAGTACTTC
CASSLLDGPYEQYF
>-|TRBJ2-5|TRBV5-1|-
TGCGCCAGCAGCCCCCAGACCAGCAGCGAGACCCAGTACTTC
CASSPQTSSETQYF